The next 25 T cell receptor beta chains were all read from a single sample in a study of Tregs in tolerant kidney transplant recipients. This table comes from immunoSEQ multiplex PCR, and its TCRdb copy is limited to in-frame clones, with some not included. The sample shows about 240,000 clones, roughly four fifths of them seen only once. The sequenced sample was CD4+ T cells from blood. These receptors came from a human donor in good health.

For the CDR3, the DNA is TGTGCCAGCAGTGCGGACAGTCTGGGTGGCTACACCTTC. Encoded protein: CASSADSLGGYTF. The chain links TRBV6-5 to TRBJ1-2; maybe TRBD1 (6 bases). Per germline, CDR1 MNHEY and CDR2 SVGAGI. This CDR3 has 13 amino acids. The V and J ends lost 5 bases and 7 bases respectively, with 14 bases between them.

The J gene is TRBJ2-6, the V gene TRBV11-2; a possible D gene is TRBD1 (6 bases). V was shortened by 6 bases and J by 4 bases, with 22 bases between the two germline ends. Germline V lookup: CDR1 SGHAT, CDR2 FQNNGV. The CDR3 is 18 amino acids. CDR3: CASRAIGQKRLGANVLTF. CDR3 sequence (DNA): TGTGCCAGCAGAGCGATAGGACAGAAACGGCTCGGGGCCAACGTCCTGACTTTC.

This clone was found a few times. CDR3 coding DNA: TGTGCCGCCATACGCTGGACAGGGTCACACGAGCAGTACTTC. Translating it yields CAAIRWTGSHEQYF. The chain has TRBV15 and TRBJ2-7; 8 nucleotides line up with TRBD1. In germline, CDR1 is LNHNV, CDR2 YYDKDF (reference sequence). After removal of 11 bases from V and 5 bases from J, the junction contained 14 bases not matched to a gene. This CDR3 has 14 residues.

The chain couples TRBV2 to TRBJ2-5, with 7 bases that match TRBD1. TRBJ2-7 matches the DNA end more closely, so the J call is doubtful. CDR3 length: 12 residues. Germline V gene sequence: CDR1 SNHLY, CDR2 FYNNEI. The DNA of the CDR3 is TGTGCCAGCAGCAAGACAGGGTACGAGCAGTACTTC. This sequence encodes CASSKTGYEQYF.

This clone was seen a single time. The chain couples TRBV7-2 to TRBJ2-7, with 8 bases aligning to TRBD1. Germline loops: CDR1 SGHTA, CDR2 FQGNSA. The CDR3 runs 15 residues. Trimming at V came to 5 bases and at J to 7 bases, leaving 13 bases not matched to a gene. CDR3 DNA: TGTGCCAGCAGCATCGGGACAGGTCGTAGGGGGGAGCAGTACTTC. This translates into CASSIGTGRRGEQYF.

The V gene is TRBV5-4, the J gene TRBJ1-2; D ambiguous. Trimming removed 4 bases at V and 1 base at J, with 17 bases between. Germline CDR1 is SGHNT and CDR2 is YYREEE (reference sequence). The CDR3 covers 16 residues. The CDR3 loop is CASSPGGRIGNYGYTF. CDR3 sequence (DNA): TGTGCCAGCAGCCCGGGTGGGAGGATAGGTAACTATGGCTACACCTTC.

The chain has TRBV20-1 and TRBJ1-3; no clear D gene. The CDR3 extends over 11 amino acids. Germline V gives CDR1 DFQATT, CDR2 SNEGSKA (reference sequence). V shed 6 bases and J shed 7 bases, with 10 bases lying between them. The CDR3 spells CSAGAQNTIYF. The CDR3 DNA reads TGCAGTGCCGGAGCGCAGAACACCATATATTTT.

The rearrangement uses TRBV18 and TRBJ2-1; TRBD2 matches at 12 bases. CDR3 size: 15 residues. Germline-derived CDR1 and CDR2 are KGHSH and LQKENI. The V and J ends lost 3 bases and 7 bases, in that order; junction bases with no gene match: 4. The CDR3 nucleotides read TGTGCCAGCTCACCTACTAGCGGGAGGCTGAATGAGCAGTTCTTC. It yields the protein CASSPTSGRLNEQFF. Supplemented by reference TRBV18 and TRBJ2-1, the full variable domain reads NAGVMQNPRHLVRRRGQEARLRCSPMKGHSHVYWYRQLPEEGLKFMVYLQKENIIDESGMPKERFSAEFPKEGPSILRIQQVVRGDSAAYFCASSPTSGRLNEQFFGPGTRLTVL.

The rearrangement uses TRBV7-8 and TRBJ2-6, with a tentative D call TRBD1 (6 bases). There are 17 residues in the CDR3. CDR1 and CDR2 (germline): SGHVS, FQNEAQ. V was clipped by 5 bases and J by 1 base, with 15 bases between them. The CDR3 coding sequence is TGTGCCAGCAGCCCTAAACGAACAGGGTCTGGGGCCAACGTCCTGACTTTC. Amino acids: CASSPKRTGSGANVLTF.

The chain joins TRBV2 to TRBJ2-5, with D possibly matching TRBD1 (6 bases). V gave up 6 bases and J gave up 2 bases, with 10 bases separating them. The germline V gene encodes CDR1 SNHLY and CDR2 FYNNEI. The CDR3 is 13 residues long. The CDR3 coding sequence is TGTGCCAGCAGCAACCAGGGGCAAGAGACCCAGTACTTC. Protein sequence: CASSNQGQETQYF.

The chain carries TRBV2 and TRBJ1-2; 11 bases agree with TRBD1. J was trimmed by 9 bases and V by 6 bases; bases with no gene match: 3. This CDR3 contains 12 residues. CDR1 is SNHLY, CDR2 FYNNEI, per germline. This chain's CDR3 is CASRDRGPSYTF. CDR3 DNA: TGTGCCAGCAGGGACAGGGGGCCGAGCTACACCTTC.

The V call is TRBV6-1, the J call TRBJ2-7, with 7 bases identical to TRBD1. V shed 6 bases and J 2 bases; nucleotides not matched to a gene: 7. This CDR3 region has 14 residues. Per the germline V gene, CDR1 is MNHNS and CDR2 is SASEGT. The CDR3 reads CASRQTTGAYEQYF. CDR3 in DNA: TGTGCCAGCAGGCAAACAACAGGGGCCTACGAGCAGTACTTC.

This clone came up a few times. J is TRBJ1-2 and V is TRBV27, with 10 nucleotides matching TRBD1. CDR3 length: 16 residues. Germline values: CDR1 MNHEY, CDR2 SMNVEV (reference sequence). V lost 10 bases and J lost 4; bases outside the gene matches: 15. This CDR3 reads CATGRRDRGNTYGYTF. CDR3 sequence (DNA): TGTGCCACCGGACGCCGGGACAGGGGTAATACCTATGGCTACACCTTC.

The chain employs TRBV19 and TRBJ1-1; D may be TRBD1 (5 bases). Germline CDR1 is LNHDA and CDR2 is SQIVND (reference sequence). V was shortened by 3 bases and J by 0 bases, with 11 bases between the two germline ends. CDR3 length equals 15 residues. This CDR3 is CASSIRVPMNTEAFF. The CDR3 DNA is TGTGCCAGTAGTATCAGGGTACCTATGAACACTGAAGCTTTCTTT.

As for this clone: The same CDR3 can be traced to other DNA sequences in this sample. The rearrangement links TRBV7-2 to TRBJ1-3; no reliable D call. CDR1 is SGHTA, CDR2 FQGNSA, per germline. The V and J ends lost 1 base and 0 bases respectively, with 7 bases between them. The CDR3 extends over 15 amino acids. The CDR3 is CASSLGHSSGNTIYF. In DNA, the CDR3 is TGTGCCAGCAGCTTAGGGCATAGCTCTGGAAACACCATATATTTT.

The genes are TRBV5-5 and TRBJ1-4; D is ambiguous. The germline CDR1 and CDR2 sequences are SGHKS and YYEKEE (reference sequence). Trimming cost V 4 bases and J 7 bases, with 17 bases left between them. The CDR3 spans 15 residues. This CDR3 is CASSRGGNYGEKLFF. In DNA, the CDR3 is TGTGCCAGCAGCCGCGGTGGCAACTATGGTGAAAAACTGTTTTTT. Variable domain in full (rest from reference TRBV5-5 and TRBJ1-4): DAGVTQSPTHLIKTRGQQVTLRCSPISGHKSVSWYQQVLGQGPQFIFQYYEKEERGRGNFPDRFSARQFPNYSSELNVNALLLGDSALYLCASSRGGNYGEKLFFGSGTQLSVL.

This sequence joins TRBV18 and TRBJ1-1; 7 nucleotides match TRBD1. Germline V CDR1 and CDR2: KGHSH, LQKENI. V dropped 2 bases and J dropped 5; count of bases not matched to a gene: 5. CDR3 size: 14 residues. CDR3 nucleotides: TGTGCCAGCTCACCAATGACAGGGTCGACTGAAGCTTTCTTT. Its protein product is CASSPMTGSTEAFF.

This clone was seen just once. V is TRBV5-6 and J is TRBJ2-3; 9 nucleotides agree with TRBD2. Germline V lookup: CDR1 SGHDT, CDR2 YYEEEE. With V trimmed by 4 bases and J by 0 bases, 9 bases remained unmatched. This CDR3 is built from 17 residues. In DNA form, the CDR3 reads TGTGCCAGCAGCGGCGGGGGGCTAGCGGGGAGCACAGATACGCAGTATTTT. Amino acid sequence: CASSGGGLAGSTDTQYF.

The chain combines TRBV5-4 with TRBJ2-3; TRBD2 agrees at 7 bases. V was clipped by 5 bases and J by 4 bases; unmatched bases: 10. Germline loops: CDR1 SGHNT, CDR2 YYREEE (reference sequence). There are 15 residues in the CDR3. CDR3 sequence reads: CASRTPELASDTQYF. The DNA for the CDR3 is TGTGCCAGCAGGACTCCCGAACTAGCGTCAGATACGCAGTATTTT.

The chain is built from TRBV14 and TRBJ2-3; perhaps TRBD2 as D (5 bases). Trimming removed 4 bases from V and 1 base from J, with 12 bases in between. CDR1 is SGHDN and CDR2 is FVKESK in the germline V gene. This CDR3 is built from 15 residues. The CDR3 nucleotides read TGTGCCAGCAGCCCCGGGATCGGAGGCACAGATACGCAGTATTTT. This sequence encodes CASSPGIGGTDTQYF.

This clone has only one observation. V and J are TRBV6-4 and TRBJ2-2; the match to TRBD1 covers 7 bases. Germline lookup yields CDR1 MRHNA and CDR2 SNTAGT. Unmatched junction bases numbered 8, after V lost 6 bases and J lost 7 bases. CDR3 length: 14 residues. The chain's CDR3 is CASRALTGVGELFF. The CDR3 bases are TGTGCCAGCAGGGCGCTAACAGGGGTCGGGGAGCTGTTTTTT.

The chain uses TRBV7-7 and TRBJ2-5; a weak D match, TRBD2 (6 bases). Trimming stripped 5 bases from V and 1 base from J, with 11 bases between. Per germline, CDR1 SSHAT and CDR2 FNYEAQ (reference sequence). The CDR3 loop spans 14 amino acids. The CDR3 DNA sequence: TGTGCCAGCAGCAAGACTAGTTTCCAAGAGACCCAGTACTTC. The encoded protein is CASSKTSFQETQYF.

The rearrangement links TRBV11-2 to TRBJ2-1, with 10 nucleotides matching TRBD2. Per the germline V gene, CDR1 is SGHAT and CDR2 is FQNNGV. Germline trimming cut 4 bases from V and 4 bases from J; bases unmatched to any gene: 4. The CDR3 length is 15 residues. The CDR3 reads CASSSLAGIYNEQFF. CDR3 sequence (DNA): TGTGCCAGCAGCTCACTAGCGGGGATATACAATGAGCAGTTCTTC.

The gene calls are TRBV10-3 and TRBJ2-7; perhaps TRBD2 as D (7 bases). Between the trimmed V and J ends, which lost 8 bases and 4 bases, there was a span of 15 bases. Per germline, CDR1 ENHRY and CDR2 SYGVKD. This CDR3 has 13 residues. CDR3 DNA sequence: TGTGCCATCTCGGAGGGGGGGGTTTACGAGCAGTACTTC. Translated: CAISEGGVYEQYF.

The V and J genes are TRBV5-6 and TRBJ2-3; 8 positions match TRBD2. The CDR3 sequence is 16 residues long. CDR1 SGHDT and CDR2 YYEEEE come from the germline V gene. The V segment lost 2 bases and the J segment 2 bases; nucleotides outside the gene matches: 7. DNA of the CDR3: TGTGCCAGCAGCTTTTTTGAGCGGGAGAACACAGATACGCAGTATTTT. Protein product: CASSFFERENTDTQYF.